Included here is one TCR beta chain sequence, with context. The assay was immunoSEQ multiplex PCR, and TCRdb's table has in-frame clones only and misses some. This sample has approximately 530,000 clones, with about 96% found just once. The source of the sample is a study of shared clonotypes between healthy human individuals. This TCR came from a woman in her 30s in good health. Input material: naive CD4+ T cells sorted from blood. Subset in this sample: CD45RA+ positively selected.

CDR3 sequence: CASSPSSLNEQFF. CDR3 nucleotide sequence: TGTGCCAGCAGCCCTAGTTCGCTCAATGAGCAGTTCTTC. V is TRBV11-3 and J is TRBJ2-1; D remains unclear. Per germline, CDR1 SGHNT and CDR2 YENEEA. Trimming stripped 5 bases from V and 6 bases from J, with 11 bases between. The CDR3 runs 13 residues.